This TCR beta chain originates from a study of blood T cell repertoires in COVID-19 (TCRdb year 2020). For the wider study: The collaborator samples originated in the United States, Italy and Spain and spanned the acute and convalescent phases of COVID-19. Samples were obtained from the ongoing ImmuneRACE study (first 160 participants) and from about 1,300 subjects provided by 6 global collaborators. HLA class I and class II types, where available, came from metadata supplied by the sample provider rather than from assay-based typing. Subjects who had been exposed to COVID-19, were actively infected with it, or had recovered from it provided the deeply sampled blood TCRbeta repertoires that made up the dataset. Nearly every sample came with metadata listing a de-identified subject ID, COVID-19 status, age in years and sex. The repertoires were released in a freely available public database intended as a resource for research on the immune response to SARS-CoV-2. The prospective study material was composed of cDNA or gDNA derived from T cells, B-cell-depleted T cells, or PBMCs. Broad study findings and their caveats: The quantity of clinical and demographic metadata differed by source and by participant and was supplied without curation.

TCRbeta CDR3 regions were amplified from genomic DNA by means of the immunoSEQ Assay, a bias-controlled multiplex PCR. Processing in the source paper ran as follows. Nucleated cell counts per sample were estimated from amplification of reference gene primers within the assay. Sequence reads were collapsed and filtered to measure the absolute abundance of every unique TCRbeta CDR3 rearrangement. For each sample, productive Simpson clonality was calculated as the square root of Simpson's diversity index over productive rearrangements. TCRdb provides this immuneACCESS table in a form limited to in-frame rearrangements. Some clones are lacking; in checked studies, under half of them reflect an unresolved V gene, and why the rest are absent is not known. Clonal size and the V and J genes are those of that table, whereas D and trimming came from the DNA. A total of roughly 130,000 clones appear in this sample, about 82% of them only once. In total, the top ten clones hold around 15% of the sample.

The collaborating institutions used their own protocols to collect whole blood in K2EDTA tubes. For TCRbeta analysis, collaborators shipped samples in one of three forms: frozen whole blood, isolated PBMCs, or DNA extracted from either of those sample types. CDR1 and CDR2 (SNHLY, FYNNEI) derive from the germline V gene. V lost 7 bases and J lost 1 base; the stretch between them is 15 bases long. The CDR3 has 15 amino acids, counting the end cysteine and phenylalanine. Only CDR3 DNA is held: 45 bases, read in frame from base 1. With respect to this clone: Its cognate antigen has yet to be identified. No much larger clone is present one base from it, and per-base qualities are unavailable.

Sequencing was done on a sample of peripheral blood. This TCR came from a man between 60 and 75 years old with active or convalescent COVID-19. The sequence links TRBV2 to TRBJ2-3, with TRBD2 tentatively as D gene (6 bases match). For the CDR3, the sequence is CASTSTRRGTDTQYF. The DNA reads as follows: TGTGCCAGCACATCGACTAGAAGGGGCACAGATACGCAGTATTTT.